This TCR beta chain comes out of a study of blood T cell repertoires in COVID-19. For the study at large: There were acute and convalescent COVID-19 samples, and they came from the United States, Italy and Spain. T cells, B-cell-depleted T cells, or PBMCs supplied cDNA or gDNA.

This clone has just a few counts. V was pared by 4 bases and J by 4 bases, with 9 bases between. The CDR3 consists of 13 residues. Germline V gene data show CDR1 as KGHDR and CDR2 as SFDVKD. Original methodology: Amplification with reference gene primers provided the estimates of nucleated cell counts. The protocol was immunoSEQ multiplex PCR, while the TCRdb copy is restricted to in-frame clones and leaves out a portion. V and J calls and clone size are those listed in that table; D and trimming were worked out from the DNA. Of more than 120,000 clones listed, 80% to 90% were seen once; the top ten hold more than 2%.

The chain uses TRBV24-1 and TRBJ1-2; D might be TRBD1 (5 bases). The sequencing sample was made of peripheral blood. This TCR was sampled from a human donor with acute or convalescent COVID-19. The donor label of this sample is uncertain. The CDR3 coding sequence is TGTGCCACCAGTGAAGGACAATTCTATGGCTACACCTTC. Amino acids: CATSEGQFYGYTF.